The 20 T cell receptor beta chains below all came from one sample that was sequenced in a study of CD8+ T cells in alopecia areata. Indicated time point: mouse skin at time of skin grafting. Extracted RNA was reverse transcribed, and the resulting cDNA served as sequencing template. Sequenced by immunoSEQ multiplex PCR; TCRdb stores in-frame clones only, minus some. The sample is made up of over a thousand clones, none counted only once. The material was skin, obtained at week 0. The receptors stem from a C3H/HeJ mouse with alopecia areata. MHC haplotype of the strain: H2-k.

This clone showed up just a few times. Mouse names are used for the genes. The CDR3 protein is CASSPGLGGARAEQFF. The DNA read from the CDR3 is TGTGCCAGCTCTCCGGGACTGGGGGGCGCGAGAGCT. V and J are TRBV12-2 and TRBJ2-1; TRBD2 matches 12 bases. The read halts 4 residues ahead of the CDR3 end, with the missing end drawn from the germline J gene. The V gene's germline CDR1 is SGHLS and CDR2 HYDKME. The CDR3 length is 16 residues.

This clone rates as medium-sized. Gene names denote mouse genes. The sequence runs out 4 residues before the end of the CDR3; the remainder is reconstructed from the germline J gene. The J gene is TRBJ2-4, the V gene TRBV5; 9 nucleotides align to TRBD1. CDR1 and CDR2 from the germline V gene are LGHNA and YNLKQL (reference sequence). The CDR3 runs to 15 residues. Partial CDR3 DNA: TGTGCCAGCAGCCAAGATGGGGACAGGGAAAAC. It translates to CASSQDGDREN. The whole CDR3 protein reads CASSQDGDRENTLYF.

This clone was observed a handful of times. These gene names are mouse names. The CDR3 end lies 4 residues beyond the end of the read and is filled in from the germline J gene. The chain is built from TRBV2 and TRBJ2-1, with 7 bases lining up with TRBD2. CDR1 LGHNA and CDR2 YSYQKL come from the germline V gene. CDR3 size: 14 residues. The CDR3 region is CASSQEVGGTEQFF. The CDR3 bases that were read are TGTGCCAGCAGCCAAGAAGTGGGGGGTACT.

This clone is deemed medium-sized. Mouse germline and gene names are used. The CDR3 extends 4 residues past the end of the read, so its final part is completed from the germline J gene. V and J are TRBV1 and TRBJ2-5; perhaps TRBD1 as D (5 bases). V lost 2 bases and J 1 base, leaving 7 bases between the germline ends. Germline CDR1 reads NSQYPW; CDR2 reads LRSPGD (reference sequence). CDR3 length: 14 amino acids. The CDR3 region is CTCSAQGDQDTQYF. CDR3 bases read: TGCACCTGCAGTGCACAGGGCGACCAAGAC.

By share of the sample, this clone is medium-sized. Mouse germline and gene names are used. The CDR3 goes on 4 residues after the read ends, and that part is filled in from the germline J gene. The chain is built from TRBV1 and TRBJ2-7; tentative D call: TRBD2 (6 bases). Germline CDR1 NSQYPW, CDR2 LRSPGD (reference sequence). Trimming shortened V by 0 bases and J by 3 bases, and 9 bases separated the two germline ends. The CDR3 sequence is 14 residues long. Incomplete CDR3 DNA: TGCACCTGCAGTGCAGATAATGGGGGCTAT. Protein product: CTCSADNGGY. From start to end, the CDR3 is CTCSADNGGYEQYF.

This clone was recorded at least ten times. These gene names are mouse names. The sequenced fragment ends 3 residues before the CDR3 boundary, so the rest is inferred from the germline J gene. V is TRBV13-1 and J is TRBJ1-6; 8 bases match TRBD1. TRBJ1-6 is known as an ORF, though its function is uncertain. J gave up 7 bases and V 8 bases, and 5 bases lay outside the gene matches. This CDR3 spans 13 amino acids. Germline V gives CDR1 NSHNY, CDR2 SYGAGN. The CDR3 DNA, read in part, is TGTGCCAGAGGACAGGGTGGAAATTCGCCC. It specifies CARGQGGNSP. The whole CDR3 is CARGQGGNSPLYF.

By sample share, this clone is medium-sized. Genes and germline are mouse. The missing CDR3 end, 4 residues past where the read stops, is filled in from the germline J gene. The chain employs TRBV13-3 and TRBJ2-5; 8 bases line up with TRBD2. CDR3 length: 15 amino acids. Germline CDR1 is NNHDY and CDR2 is SYVADS. The CDR3 reads CASSDTGGRGDTQYF. Incomplete CDR3 DNA: TGTGCCAGCAGTGATACGGGGGGGCGCGGAGAC.

In its sample, this clone is medium-sized. The genes are named according to mouse. The read stops 4 residues short of the end of the CDR3; the missing end is completed from the germline J gene. The V call is TRBV29, the J call TRBJ2-1, with 10 bases matching TRBD2. From germline, CDR1 is MSHET and CDR2 SYDVDS. Losses at the gene ends were 5 bases for V and 5 bases for J; bases not matched to a gene: 3. The CDR3 is 14 amino acids. This chain's CDR3 is CASSPWGGHAEQFF. The sequenced part of the CDR3 DNA is TGTGCTAGCAGTCCCTGGGGGGGCCATGCT. Drawing the rest from reference TRBV29 and TRBJ2-1, the complete variable domain is DMKVTQMPRYLIKRMGENVLLECGQDMSHETMYWYRQDPGLGLQLIYISYDVDSNSEGDIPKGYRVSRKKREHFSLILDSAKTNQTSVYFCASSPWGGHAEQFFGPGTRLTVL.

In its sample, this clone ranks as medium-sized. Gene names and germline refer to mouse. From the germline J gene comes the end of the CDR3, since the read stops 4 residues before it. V gene TRBV5 combines with J gene TRBJ2-7; 8 bases are a match to TRBD2. V was pared by 3 bases and J by 2 bases, with 3 bases of the junction left unmatched. This CDR3 is 14 amino acids long. From germline, CDR1 is LGHNA and CDR2 YNLKQL (reference sequence). CDR3 bases read: TGTGCCAGCAGCCATAGACTGGGGCCCTAT. Protein product: CASSHRLGPY. The whole CDR3 protein reads CASSHRLGPYEQYF.

This clone was found a few times. Gene names denote mouse genes. The observed sequence ends 4 residues before the CDR3 terminus, with the missing tail filled in from the germline J gene. The chain joins TRBV2 to TRBJ1-1; D uncertain. Trimming took 1 base from V and 3 from J, leaving 3 bases between them. CDR1 is LGHNA and CDR2 is YSYQKL in the germline V gene. The CDR3 is made up of 12 amino acids. The DNA read from the CDR3 is TGTGCCAGCAGCCAAGTGGACACA. This translates into CASSQVDT. The CDR3 as a whole reads CASSQVDTEVFF.

Within the sample, this clone is large. The listed genes are named as in mouse. The observed sequence ends 4 residues before the CDR3 terminus, with the missing tail filled in from the germline J gene. The chain couples TRBV17 to TRBJ2-2; 8 bases line up with TRBD1. The CDR3 runs to 15 residues. CDR1 and CDR2 from the germline V gene are MNHDT and YYDKIL. Unmatched junction bases numbered 0, after V lost 1 base and J lost 2 bases. CDR3 residues: CASSRGTGNTGQLYF. The sequenced CDR3 bases are TGTGCTAGCAGTAGAGGGACAGGGAACACCGGG.

This clone qualifies as medium-sized (0.01 to 0.1%). Mouse names are used for the genes. Read data end 4 residues before the CDR3 end; the end is taken from the germline J gene. The rearrangement joins TRBV13-3 to TRBJ2-7; TRBD2 agrees at 10 bases. This CDR3 comprises 16 residues. Trimming at V came to 0 bases and at J to 2 bases, leaving 5 bases not matched to a gene. Germline-derived CDR1 and CDR2 are NNHDY and SYVADS. The CDR3 sequence is CASSDEVWGGAYEQYF. The part of the CDR3 DNA that was read is TGTGCCAGCAGTGATGAGGTCTGGGGGGGCGCCTAT.

In its sample, this clone is medium-sized (0.01 to 0.1%). Gene names and germline refer to mouse. The CDR3 end is not reached by the read, which stops 3 residues before it; the germline J gene fills it in. J is TRBJ1-6 and V is TRBV13-2; D is perhaps TRBD1 (6 bases). TRBJ1-6 is sorted into the ORF group, with uncertain function. The germline V gene has CDR1 NNHNN and CDR2 SYGAGS (reference sequence). The CDR3 is made up of 15 amino acids. The V gene lost 2 bases and the J gene lost 3 bases, with 9 bases spanning the gap. CDR3 DNA, as far as it was read: TGTGCCAGCGGTGAAGGGGGGGGCTATAATTCGCCC. Residues: CASGEGGGYNSP. The whole CDR3 reads CASGEGGGYNSPLYF.

By frequency in the sample, this clone is medium-sized. Gene names and germline match the mouse. Sequencing ends 4 residues short of the CDR3 end; the germline J gene provides the rest. The chain links TRBV16 to TRBJ2-7; D is uncertain. The germline V gene has CDR1 SGHSA and CDR2 FRNQAP. CDR3 length: 15 residues. The covered CDR3 bases are TGTGCAAGCAGCTTACCGAGAGGTCCCAGTTAT. Amino acid sequence: CASSLPRGPSY. The complete CDR3 protein is CASSLPRGPSYEQYF.

By frequency in the sample, this clone is medium-sized. The genes are named according to mouse. Coverage ceases 4 residues before the CDR3 finishes, and the germline J gene fills in the end. The rearrangement uses TRBV14 and TRBJ1-2; the D is unclear. There are 13 residues in the CDR3. Trimming stripped 2 bases from V and 4 bases from J, with 9 bases between. CDR1 is SGHDT, CDR2 FRDEAV, per germline. Partial CDR3 DNA: TGTGCCAGCAGTTTTTGGGGAGGCTCC. Encoded protein: CASSFWGGS. The whole CDR3 sequence reads CASSFWGGSDYTF.

This clone is medium-sized by share. Gene labels here are mouse ones. With the read ending 4 residues before the CDR3 end, the germline J gene is used to fill in that end. The chain links TRBV3 to TRBJ2-7, with D tentatively TRBD1 (5 bases). This CDR3 spans 13 amino acids. The germline CDR1 and CDR2 sequences are SNHLY and FYNGKV (reference sequence). Trimming left V 4 bases short and J 3 bases short, with 10 bases between. Incomplete CDR3 DNA: TGTGCCAGCAGCTCCGGACACCACTAT. Encoded protein: CASSSGHHY. The whole CDR3 reads CASSSGHHYEQYF.

This clone was observed at least ten times. The listed genes are named as in mouse. The read terminates 3 residues ahead of where the CDR3 ends, so the germline J gene completes it. V usage is TRBV12-2 and J usage is TRBJ1-6; 7 nucleotides line up with TRBD1. TRBJ1-6 is filed as an ORF, its function uncertain. Germline CDR1 and CDR2: SGHLS and HYDKME. The CDR3 contains 14 residues. The J segment lost 6 bases and the V segment lost 4 bases, leaving 5 bases of the junction unmatched. The chain's CDR3 is CASSPDRVNSPLYF. The sequenced part of the CDR3 DNA is TGTGCCAGCTCCCCTGACAGGGTTAATTCGCCC.

Relative to its sample, this clone is medium-sized. Here the gene names and germline are mouse. The CDR3 goes on 3 residues after the read ends, and that part is filled in from the germline J gene. The chain carries TRBV19 and TRBJ1-6; maybe TRBD1 (5 bases). TRBJ1-6 is an open reading frame whose function is uncertain. CDR1 is FNHDT, CDR2 SITEND, per germline (reference sequence). The CDR3 loop spans 15 amino acids. V was cut by 5 bases and J by 0 bases, with 9 bases left in between. Incomplete CDR3 DNA: TGTGCCAGCAGCCGACAGAATTCCTATAATTCGCCC. Protein sequence: CASSRQNSYNSP. The entire CDR3 protein is CASSRQNSYNSPLYF.

This clone is categorized as large. All gene names here are mouse names. The read terminates 4 residues ahead of where the CDR3 ends, so the germline J gene completes it. This chain connects TRBV19 to TRBJ2-3; no definite D call. This CDR3 spans 12 amino acids. CDR1 FNHDT and CDR2 SITEND come from the germline V gene (reference sequence). Trimming removed 5 bases at V and 0 bases at J, with 4 bases between. The part of the CDR3 DNA that was read is TGTGCCAGCAGCCAGAGTGCAGAA. Amino acid sequence: CASSQSAE. The complete CDR3 sequence is CASSQSAETLYF.

In this sample, this clone turned up a few times. The genes and germline here are from mouse. From the germline J gene comes the end of the CDR3, since the read stops 4 residues before it. The chain has TRBV4 and TRBJ2-3; 9 nucleotides line up with TRBD1. The CDR3 covers 12 residues. Germline CDR1 and CDR2: LGHDT and YNNKQL (reference sequence). The CDR3 spells CASRDRGETLYF. The CDR3 bases that were read are TGTGCCAGCAGGGACAGGGGAGAA. Full variable domain (rest looked up from reference TRBV4 and TRBJ2-3): ETAVFQTPNYHVTQVGNEVSFNCKQTLGHDTMYWYKQDSKKLLKIMFSYNNKQLIVNETVPRRFSPQSSDKAHLNLRIKSVEPEDSAVYLCASRDRGETLYFGSGTRLTVL.